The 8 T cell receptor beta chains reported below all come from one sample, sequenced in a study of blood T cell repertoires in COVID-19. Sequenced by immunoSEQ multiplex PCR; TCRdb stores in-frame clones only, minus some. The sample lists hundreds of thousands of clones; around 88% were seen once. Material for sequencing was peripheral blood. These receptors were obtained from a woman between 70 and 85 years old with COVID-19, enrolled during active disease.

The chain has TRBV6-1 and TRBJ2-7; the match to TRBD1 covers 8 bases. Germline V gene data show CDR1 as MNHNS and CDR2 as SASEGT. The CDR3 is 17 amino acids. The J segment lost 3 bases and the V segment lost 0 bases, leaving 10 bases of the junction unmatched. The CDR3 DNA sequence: TGTGCCAGCAGTGAAGCAGGTCACAGGGGGAACTTCTACGAGCAGTACTTC. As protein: CASSEAGHRGNFYEQYF.

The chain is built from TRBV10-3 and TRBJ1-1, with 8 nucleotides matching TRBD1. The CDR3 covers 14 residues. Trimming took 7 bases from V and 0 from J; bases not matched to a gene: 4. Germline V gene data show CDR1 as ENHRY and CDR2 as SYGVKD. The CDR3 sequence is CAINGQGLNTEAFF. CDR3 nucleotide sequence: TGTGCCATCAACGGACAGGGCTTGAACACTGAAGCTTTCTTT.

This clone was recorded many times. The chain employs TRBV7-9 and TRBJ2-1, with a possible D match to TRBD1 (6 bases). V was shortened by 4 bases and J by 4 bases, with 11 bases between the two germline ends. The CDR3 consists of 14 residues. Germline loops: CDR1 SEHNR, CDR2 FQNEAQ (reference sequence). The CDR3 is CASSSYQGYNEQFF. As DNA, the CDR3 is TGTGCCAGCAGCTCCTATCAGGGGTACAATGAGCAGTTCTTC.

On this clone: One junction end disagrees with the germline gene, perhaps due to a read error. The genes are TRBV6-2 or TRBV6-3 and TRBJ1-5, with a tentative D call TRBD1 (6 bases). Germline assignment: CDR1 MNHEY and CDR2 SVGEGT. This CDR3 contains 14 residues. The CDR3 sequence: CASSYPGVYRDQLF. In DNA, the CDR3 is TGTGCCAGCAGTTACCCTGGGGTTTACAGGGATCAGCTCTTT.

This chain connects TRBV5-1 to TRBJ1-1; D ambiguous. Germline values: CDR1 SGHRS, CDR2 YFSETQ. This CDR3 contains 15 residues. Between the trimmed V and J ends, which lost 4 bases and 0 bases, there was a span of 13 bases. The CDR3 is CASSTDGQLNTEAFF. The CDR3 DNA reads TGCGCCAGCAGCACCGATGGGCAGTTGAACACTGAAGCTTTCTTT. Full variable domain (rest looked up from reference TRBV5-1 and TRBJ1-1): KAGVTQTPRYLIKTRGQQVTLSCSPISGHRSVSWYQQTPGQGLQFLFEYFSETQRNKGNFPGRFSGRQFSNSRSEMNVSTLELGDSALYLCASSTDGQLNTEAFFGQGTRLTVV.

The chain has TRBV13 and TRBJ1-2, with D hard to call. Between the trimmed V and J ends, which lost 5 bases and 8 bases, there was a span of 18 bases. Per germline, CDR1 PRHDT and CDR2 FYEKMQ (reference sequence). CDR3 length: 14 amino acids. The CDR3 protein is CASSLEGGGNGYTF. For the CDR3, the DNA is TGTGCCAGCAGCCTCGAAGGAGGAGGGAACGGCTACACCTTC.

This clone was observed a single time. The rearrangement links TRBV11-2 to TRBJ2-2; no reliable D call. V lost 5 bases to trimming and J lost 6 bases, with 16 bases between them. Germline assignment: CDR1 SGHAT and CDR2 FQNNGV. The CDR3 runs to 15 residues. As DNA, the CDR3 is TGTGCCAGCAGCCCAATTCCTGAGGCGTCCGGGGAGCTGTTTTTT. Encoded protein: CASSPIPEASGELFF.

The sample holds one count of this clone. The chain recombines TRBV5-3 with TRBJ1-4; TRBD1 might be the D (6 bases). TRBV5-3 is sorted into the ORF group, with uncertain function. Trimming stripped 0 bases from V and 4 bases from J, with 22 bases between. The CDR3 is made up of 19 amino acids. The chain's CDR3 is CARSLEKGRQAVVNEKLFF. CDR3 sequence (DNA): TGTGCCAGAAGCTTGGAAAAGGGGAGACAGGCCGTAGTTAATGAAAAACTGTTTTTT.